Described below is a single T cell receptor beta chain sequence and its context. The V gene's germline CDR1 is MNHNS and CDR2 SASEGT. The CDR3 extends over 15 amino acids. Trimming took 6 bases from V and 2 from J, leaving 16 bases between them. The time point was: peripheral blood 6 weeks after treatment start. Locally advanced or metastatic urothelial carcinoma affected all patients. This entry is derived from a study of PD-L1 blockade in urothelial cancer. About the study: Males with urothelial cancer arising in the bladder constituted most of the roughly 30 patients. When blood samples were assessed, the median T cell count was approximately 140,000. Blood was tested 3 weeks (second dose) and 6 weeks into treatment.

Only in-frame clones appear in the TCRdb table, and some are missing; sequencing was by immunoSEQ multiplex PCR. The repertoire holds 100,000 to 150,000 clones, with roughly 88% as singletons. The sample here was PBMCs, taken around atezolizumab (anti-PD-L1) treatment. The chain has TRBV6-1 and TRBJ1-2; a weak D match, TRBD1 (6 bases). The receptor's source is a man between 50 and 59 years old with urothelial cancer. The CDR3 DNA reads as TGTGCCAGCAGGTCCCCCCCCCAGGGGAACTATGGCTACACCTTC. Translating gives CASRSPPQGNYGYTF.